The T cell receptor (beta chain) described here comes from a study of metastatic and nonmetastatic thyroid tumors (TCRdb year 2020). Regarding the complete study: The researchers compared repertoires between peripheral blood samples and tumor or nodule tissue samples from patients with malignant or benign thyroid disease.

By share, this clone ranks as medium-sized (0.01 to 0.1%). Its antigen specificity is not known. Per-nucleotide qualities are absent, and no much larger clonotype sits a single base away. None of the patients had been given any treatment before thyroid surgery. Using T-cell receptor beta sequencing, the study looked back at clinical samples from patients collected from about 2011 to 2018. On the study overall, not on this receptor specifically: In both blood and tumor samples, TCR beta diversity was reported to be significantly higher in malignant tumors than in benign nodules.

Taken from the germline V gene, the CDR1 and CDR2 loops are SQVTM and ANQGSEA. V is shortened by 2 bases, J by 0 bases, and the region joining them spans 8 bases. From its cysteine to its phenylalanine, the CDR3 spans 14 amino acids. Here the CDR3 DNA is all that survives: 42 bases in frame from base 1. The library was prepared using PCR. The sample was run on an Illumina HiSeq 4000. High-throughput sequencing was used to profile the TCR beta-chain CDR3 region of each patient. The authors' pipeline ran thus. CDR3 differences across clinicopathological groups were used to build a classifier for discriminating distant-metastatic papillary thyroid cancer patients. Repertoire diversity was assessed with the Shannon index, and tumor-blood repertoire similarity with the Morisita-Horn index. TCRdb reprocessing: public reads trimmed at Q25 with fastp, clones called with MiXCR, in-frame beta chains kept. What appears here as the V and J calls and clone size reflects TCRdb's work, not the paper's. The sample table shows 6,000 or so clones, and 30% are seen once. The top ten constitute around 19% of the sample.

The receptor's source is a female donor with papillary thyroid cancer or a benign thyroid nodule (not recorded which). Some clones in this sample may be carry-over from other donors' samples. What was sequenced was adjacent normal tissue. Rearrangement joined TRBV29-1 to TRBJ1-3; the D gene lacks a confident call. The DNA sequence is as follows: TGCAGCGTTGAACAACTCAACTCTGGAAACACCATATATTTT. Translated, it gives CSVEQLNSGNTIYF.